The clone carrying this T cell receptor beta chain was seen a handful of times. As yet, its antigen is unknown. This specimen comes from a study of Graves' ophthalmopathy and Graves' hyperthyroidism. Study findings and constraints: Thyroid clonotypes that were expanded above 0.001 frequency mostly also appeared in blood.

Amplification of the TCR beta CDR3 regions used RNA transcripts (as template). A first-round RT-PCR used HTBI primers, followed by a second-round multiplex PCR. TCRdb re-analysed the multiplex PCR reads in MiXCR, keeping a single row per CDR3 protein. This sample has 660,000 or so distinct CDR3 sequences, with under 50% found just once. The V gene's germline CDR1 is MGHDK and CDR2 SYGVNS. V was trimmed by 5 bases and J by 9 bases, leaving 11 bases between them. This CDR3 is built from 12 residues. Ophthalmopathic donors had moderate-to-severe activity, CAS ≥3 and NOSPECS ≥4, with disease that had lasted under 3 months.

This receptor was identified in an adult man with Graves' ophthalmopathy. Sequencing was performed on peripheral blood. The chain carries TRBV25-1 and TRBJ2-1; no firm D call. CDR3 loop: CASSRRLGEQFF. The CDR3 bases are TGTGCCAGCAGTAGGCGTTTGGGTGAGCAGTTCTTC.